Below are 21 T cell receptor beta chains sequenced from a single sample in a study of blood T cell repertoires in COVID-19. TCRdb's copy holds only in-frame clones and misses some; the assay was immunoSEQ multiplex PCR. This table holds about 190,000 clones, around 86% found once. The sample consisted of peripheral blood. All receptors derive from a man aged 35-49 years with acute or convalescent COVID-19.

The chain employs TRBV11-3 and TRBJ2-1; a weak D match, TRBD1 (5 bases). Per the germline V gene, CDR1 is SGHNT and CDR2 is YENEEA. The CDR3 totals 14 residues. V lost 5 bases to trimming and J lost 15 bases, with 23 bases between them. This chain's CDR3 is CASSTRAESSVVFF. The CDR3 region has the DNA TGTGCCAGCAGCACCAGGGCTGAGTCTTCCGTAGTGTTCTTC.

The CDR3: CASTRDYTDTQYF. CDR3 in DNA: TGCGCCAGCACCCGGGACTACACAGATACGCAGTATTTT. The J gene is TRBJ2-3, the V gene TRBV10-1, with 7 bases that match TRBD2. From germline, CDR1 is WNHNN and CDR2 SYGVQD (reference sequence). V was pared by 7 bases and J by 2 bases, with 3 bases of the junction left unmatched. The CDR3 runs to 13 residues.

The chain recombines TRBV29-1 with TRBJ1-3, with TRBD1 matching 7 bases. Germline CDR1 SQVTM, CDR2 ANQGSEA. The CDR3 contains 13 residues. Trimming cost V 6 bases and J 3 bases; bases outside gene matches: 5. The DNA for the CDR3 is TGCAGCGTCGAGGACAGGATTGGAAACACCATATATTTT. Translating it yields CSVEDRIGNTIYF. Together with reference TRBV29-1 and TRBJ1-3, the CDR3 gives the full variable domain: SAVISQKPSRDICQRGTSLTIQCQVDSQVTMMFWYRQQPGQSLTLIATANQGSEATYESGFVIDKFPISRPNLTFSTLTVSNMSPEDSSIYLCSVEDRIGNTIYFGEGSWLTVV.

V usage is TRBV12-3 or TRBV12-4 and J usage is TRBJ1-1; D might be TRBD1 (5 bases). This CDR3 contains 13 residues. The ends were cut back, 7 bases at V and 2 bases at J, with 11 bases in the middle. CDR3 sequence: CASTSQGNTEAFF. The CDR3 bases are TGTGCCAGCACTTCTCAGGGAAACACTGAAGCTTTCTTT.

The chain uses TRBV7-9 and TRBJ1-5; 8 bases are a match to TRBD1. Trimming removed 3 bases from V and 0 bases from J; junction bases left unmatched: 1. The CDR3 totals 15 residues. The germline V gene has CDR1 SEHNR and CDR2 FQNEAQ (reference sequence). The CDR3 here is CASSLTGDSNQPQHF. CDR3 bases: TGTGCCAGCAGCTTGACAGGGGATAGCAATCAGCCCCAGCATTTT.

This CDR3 reads CASRTFVTGRTEAFF. The CDR3 nucleotides are TGTGCCAGTAGGACGTTTGTAACAGGGAGAACTGAAGCTTTCTTT. The chain couples TRBV19 to TRBJ1-1; maybe TRBD1 (6 bases). Trimming pared 6 bases from V and 5 bases from J, leaving 19 bases between. Germline V CDR1 and CDR2: LNHDA, SQIVND (reference sequence). The CDR3 runs to 15 residues.

The chain joins TRBV4-2 to TRBJ1-2, with TRBD1 matching 10 bases. CDR3 length: 19 amino acids. The germline CDR1 and CDR2 sequences are LGHNA and YNFKEQ. V lost 0 bases, J lost 1 base, and 11 bases stayed unmatched. Here the CDR3 DNA reads TGTGCCAGCAGCCAAGAGGCTCCCGGGACAGGGGCAATTAACTATGGCTACACCTTC. Protein sequence: CASSQEAPGTGAINYGYTF.

The chain employs TRBV10-3 and TRBJ2-2; a possible D gene is TRBD2 (5 bases). V lost 7 bases and J lost 4, with 13 bases in between. This CDR3 is built from 14 residues. CDR1 ENHRY and CDR2 SYGVKD come from the germline V gene. CDR3 coding DNA: TGTGCCATCAATAGCGAAAAAGCCACCGGGGAGCTGTTTTTT. This translates into CAINSEKATGELFF.

This chain links TRBV11-2 with TRBJ2-2; D is undetermined. CDR1 and CDR2 from the germline V gene are SGHAT and FQNNGV. This CDR3 is 13 amino acids long. Trimming removed 2 bases from V and 8 bases from J, with 9 bases in between. The CDR3 sequence is CASSLPAGGELFF. CDR3 sequence (DNA): TGTGCCAGCAGCTTACCAGCAGGAGGGGAGCTGTTTTTT.

The chain couples TRBV7-2 to TRBJ2-7, with D perhaps matching TRBD1 (6 bases). V gave up 6 bases and J gave up 2 bases, with 14 bases separating them. CDR1 is SGHTA and CDR2 is FQGNSA in the germline V gene. The CDR3 loop spans 14 amino acids. CDR3 region: CASRSGGRPYEQYF. CDR3 nucleotide sequence: TGTGCCAGCAGATCTGGGGGCAGACCCTACGAGCAGTACTTC.

This chain links TRBV30 with TRBJ1-6; D may be TRBD1 (6 bases). Per germline, CDR1 GTSNPN and CDR2 SVGIG (reference sequence). Trimming cost V 5 bases and J 9 bases, with 14 bases left between them. This CDR3 contains 13 residues. Written as DNA, the CDR3 is TGTGCCTGGGGGACGGGAGGGGGTTCACCCCTCCACTTT. Its translation: CAWGTGGGSPLHF.

The rearrangement links TRBV27 to TRBJ1-1; D gene uncertain. This CDR3 is built from 15 residues. Per germline, CDR1 MNHEY and CDR2 SMNVEV (reference sequence). Deletions cut 3 bases from V and 0 bases from J, with 11 bases between. The CDR3 protein is CASSLKAMMNTEAFF. Here the CDR3 DNA reads TGTGCCAGCAGTTTGAAAGCAATGATGAACACTGAAGCTTTCTTT.

In its sample, this clone was seen once. The chain links TRBV2 to TRBJ1-4; 7 bases are shared with TRBD1. CDR1 is SNHLY, CDR2 FYNNEI, per germline. With V trimmed by 5 bases and J by 5 bases, 5 bases remained unmatched. CDR3 size: 14 residues. The CDR3 sequence: CASSQQGRNEKLFF. The CDR3 coding sequence is TGTGCCAGCAGTCAACAGGGGAGGAATGAAAAACTGTTTTTT.

This rearrangement joins TRBV6-5 to TRBJ2-2; D possibly corresponds to TRBD1 (7 bases). The V gene lost 6 bases and the J gene lost 6 bases, with 14 bases spanning the gap. This CDR3 is built from 14 residues. Germline values: CDR1 MNHEY, CDR2 SVGAGI. The CDR3: CASRPQGRSGELFF. CDR3 sequence (DNA): TGTGCCAGCAGGCCACAGGGGAGGTCCGGGGAGCTGTTTTTT.

The chain carries TRBV7-2 and TRBJ2-3; D ambiguous. CDR1 and CDR2 from the germline V gene are SGHTA and FQGNSA. The V end lost 5 bases, the J end lost 3 bases, and 12 bases lay between the germline ends. The CDR3 has 14 amino acids. The CDR3 is CASSTASWTDTQYF. The CDR3 nucleotides read TGTGCCAGCAGCACAGCCTCCTGGACAGATACGCAGTATTTT.

This rearrangement joins TRBV7-9 to TRBJ2-7; 7 bases are shared with TRBD1. CDR1 is SEHNR, CDR2 FQNEAQ, per germline (reference sequence). The CDR3 sequence is 16 residues long. J was trimmed by 1 base and V by 6 bases; bases with no gene match: 12. CDR3 residues: CASSTHSTGQSYEQYF. The CDR3 DNA follows: TGTGCCAGCAGTACACACTCGACAGGGCAATCCTACGAGCAGTACTTC.

The V and J genes are TRBV15 and TRBJ1-5; tentatively, D is TRBD1 (5 bases). V was clipped by 3 bases and J by 2 bases, with 8 bases between them. Germline CDR1 is LNHNV and CDR2 is YYDKDF (reference sequence). CDR3 size: 14 residues. In nucleotides, the CDR3 is TGTGCCACCAGCAGGGCGACAGGCAATCAGCCCCAGCATTTT. Its translation: CATSRATGNQPQHF. Looking up the rest from reference TRBV15 and TRBJ1-5 gives the full variable domain: DAMVIQNPRYQVTQFGKPVTLSCSQTLNHNVMYWYQQKSSQAPKLLFHYYDKDFNNEADTPDNFQSRRPNTSFCFLDIRSPGLGDTAMYLCATSRATGNQPQHFGDGTRLSIL.

In this sample, this clone turned up once. The rearrangement joins TRBV4-2 to TRBJ2-5, with D possibly TRBD1 on 5 matching bases. The CDR3 is 15 residues long. Trimming removed 0 bases at V and 1 base at J, with 9 bases between. The V gene's germline CDR1 is LGHNA and CDR2 YNFKEQ. The CDR3: CASSQERQSQETQYF. The CDR3 DNA is TGTGCCAGCAGCCAAGAGCGACAGAGCCAAGAGACCCAGTACTTC.

V gene TRBV30 combines with J gene TRBJ2-5, with D possibly being TRBD2 (6 bases). Germline V gives CDR1 GTSNPN, CDR2 SVGIG (reference sequence). This CDR3 has 14 residues. V lost 0 bases, J lost 2 bases, and 10 bases lay in between. The CDR3 protein is CAWSVNSGQETQYF. The CDR3 DNA follows: TGTGCCTGGAGTGTCAATAGCGGTCAAGAGACCCAGTACTTC.

The chain has TRBV5-1 and TRBJ1-1; TRBD1 matches at 9 bases. After removal of 2 bases from V and 1 base from J, the junction contained 9 bases not matched to a gene. The CDR3 covers 17 residues. CDR1 is SGHRS, CDR2 YFSETQ, per germline. CDR3 DNA: TGCGCCAGCAGCTTAAATAGTATGGGACAGGGGAACACTGAAGCTTTCTTT. This gives the protein CASSLNSMGQGNTEAFF.

The gene calls are TRBV6-5 and TRBJ1-1, with TRBD1 matching over 8 bases. This CDR3 region has 14 residues. V shed 5 bases, J shed 5 bases, and the junction held 7 bases outside the gene matches. The germline CDR1 and CDR2 sequences are MNHEY and SVGAGI. This CDR3 is CASSRQGMGTEAFF. CDR3 DNA sequence: TGTGCCAGCAGTCGACAGGGGATGGGGACTGAAGCTTTCTTT.